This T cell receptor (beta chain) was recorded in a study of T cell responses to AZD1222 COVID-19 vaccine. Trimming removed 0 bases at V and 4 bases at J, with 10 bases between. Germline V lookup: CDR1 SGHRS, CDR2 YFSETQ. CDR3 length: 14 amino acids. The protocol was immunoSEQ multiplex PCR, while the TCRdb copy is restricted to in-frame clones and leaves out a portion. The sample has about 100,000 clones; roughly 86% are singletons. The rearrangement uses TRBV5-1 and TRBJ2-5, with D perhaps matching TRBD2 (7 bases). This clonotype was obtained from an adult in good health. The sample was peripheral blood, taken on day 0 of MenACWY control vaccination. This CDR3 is CASSLGRGRETQYF. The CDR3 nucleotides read TGCGCCAGCAGCTTGGGGCGGGGGCGAGAGACCCAGTACTTC.